This TCR beta chain derives from a study of blood T cell repertoires in COVID-19. On the study more broadly: T cells, B-cell-depleted T cells, or PBMCs supplied cDNA or gDNA.

Germline CDR1 and CDR2: LNHNV and YYDKDF (reference sequence). V lost 0 bases, J lost 4 bases, and 3 bases lay in between. CDR3 length equals 12 residues. The table came from immunoSEQ multiplex PCR; TCRdb's copy has only in-frame clones and leaves some out. The table records 230,000 or so clones, roughly 76% of them present only once. Seattle-derived patients entered the study during active infection and were followed longitudinally. The genes are TRBV15 and TRBJ1-2; D uncertain. The specimen was peripheral blood. The source is a woman of 80 years or more with COVID-19, enrolled during active disease. DNA for the CDR3: TGTGCCACCAGCAGAGACGTCTATGGCTACACCTTC. It encodes CATSRDVYGYTF.